The rows below give T cell receptor beta chains drawn from one sample of a study of glioma-infiltrating T cells after dendritic cell vaccination. The table came from immunoSEQ multiplex PCR; TCRdb's copy has only in-frame clones and leaves some out. The sample lists roughly 60,000 clones, about nine tenths occurring once. Sequences were derived from blood, sampled after dendritic cell vaccination. The receptors come from a human donor with glioblastoma. The CDR3 runs from the conserved cysteine through the conserved F or W. D genes are given only for firm matches. Some rows mark clone size as missing; the rest say once, few, many or name a class of expanded clone.

CDR3 DNA: TGCGCCAGCAGCCAAGGGGAGGGACCGGGCTGGGCAGCTTTCTTT
CDR3 protein: CASSQGEGPGWAAFF
clone size: -
CDR3 length: 15
D gene: -
J gene: TRBJ1-1
V gene: TRBV4-1

CDR3 DNA: TGTGCCAGCAGCAAAGAGACAGGGGGCGAGCGCAATCAGCCCCAGCATTTT
CDR3 protein: CASSKETGGERNQPQHF
clone size: -
CDR3 length: 17
D gene: TRBD1
J gene: TRBJ1-5
V gene: TRBV5-5

CDR3 DNA: TGTGCCTGGAGTGTATTTAGCATCGGCTACGAGCAGTACTTC
CDR3 protein: CAWSVFSIGYEQYF
clone size: -
CDR3 length: 14
D gene: -
J gene: TRBJ2-7
V gene: TRBV30

CDR3 DNA: TGTGCCAGCAGCTTGGAGCTAGCCGGGAGAAGCACAGATACGCAGTATTTT
CDR3 protein: CASSLELAGRSTDTQYF
clone size: -
CDR3 length: 17
D gene: -
J gene: TRBJ2-3
V gene: TRBV5-4

CDR3 DNA: TGTGCCAGCAGCCTGCCGAGCGTGGGACAGCATTCCTACGAGCAGTACTTC
CDR3 protein: CASSLPSVGQHSYEQYF
clone size: -
CDR3 length: 17
D gene: TRBD1
J gene: TRBJ2-7
V gene: TRBV7-9

CDR3 DNA: TGTGCCAGCAGTTTAGTTTTAATGAATGAGCAGTTCTTC
CDR3 protein: CASSLVLMNEQFF
clone size: -
CDR3 length: 13
D gene: -
J gene: TRBJ2-1
V gene: TRBV27

CDR3 DNA: TGTGCCAGTGGACAGGGTCGAGAGACCCAGTACTTC
CDR3 protein: CASGQGRETQYF
clone size: few
CDR3 length: 12
D gene: TRBD1
J gene: TRBJ2-5
V gene: TRBV6-1

CDR3 DNA: TGTGCCTCGGGGGGACTACTGGACACTGAAGCTTTCTTT
CDR3 protein: CASGGLLDTEAFF
clone size: -
CDR3 length: 13
D gene: -
J gene: TRBJ1-1
V gene: TRBV19

CDR3 DNA: TGCGCCAGCAGCCAAGAGGGGGGTAGCAATCAGCCCCAGCATTTT
CDR3 protein: CASSQEGGSNQPQHF
clone size: -
CDR3 length: 15
D gene: -
J gene: TRBJ1-5
V gene: TRBV4-3

CDR3 DNA: TGTGCCAGCAGTGAAGCGCTTCAGGGGGTCACTGAAGCTTTCTTT
CDR3 protein: CASSEALQGVTEAFF
clone size: -
CDR3 length: 15
D gene: TRBD1
J gene: TRBJ1-1
V gene: TRBV6-1

CDR3 DNA: TGTGCCAGCAGCTTAGGTCTCTGGAGGGACGAGCAGTACTTC
CDR3 protein: CASSLGLWRDEQYF
clone size: -
CDR3 length: 14
D gene: -
J gene: TRBJ2-7
V gene: TRBV7-2

CDR3 DNA: TGCAGCGTCCGACAGGGGGCCAACGAGCAGTACTTC
CDR3 protein: CSVRQGANEQYF
clone size: -
CDR3 length: 12
D gene: TRBD1
J gene: TRBJ2-7
V gene: TRBV29-1

CDR3 DNA: TGTGCCAGCAGCTTTCAGGGGGCGAAAACTGAAGCTTTCTTT
CDR3 protein: CASSFQGAKTEAFF
clone size: -
CDR3 length: 14
D gene: TRBD1
J gene: TRBJ1-1
V gene: TRBV7-2

CDR3 DNA: TGTGCCAGCAGTTTATTGCCCTTACACCAGTTTGAGCAGTTCTTC
CDR3 protein: CASSLLPLHQFEQFF
clone size: -
CDR3 length: 15
D gene: -
J gene: TRBJ2-1
V gene: TRBV27

CDR3 DNA: TGCGCCAGCTGGGGGGGGGCAGCTAATGAAAAACTGTTTTTT
CDR3 protein: CASWGGAANEKLFF
clone size: -
CDR3 length: 14
D gene: -
J gene: TRBJ1-4
V gene: TRBV10-2

CDR3 DNA: TGTGCCAGTAGTATCCGGGGTAACACAGATACGCAGTATTTT
CDR3 protein: CASSIRGNTDTQYF
clone size: -
CDR3 length: 14
D gene: -
J gene: TRBJ2-3
V gene: TRBV19

CDR3 DNA: TGTGCCAGCAGCCCCGGGCGGACAGGGGCCGACCAAGAGACCCAGTACTTC
CDR3 protein: CASSPGRTGADQETQYF
clone size: -
CDR3 length: 17
D gene: TRBD1
J gene: TRBJ2-5
V gene: TRBV7-8

CDR3 DNA: TGTGCCAGCAGCCCCCACGCGGCAGGACAGAACACTGAAGCTTTCTTT
CDR3 protein: CASSPHAAGQNTEAFF
clone size: few
CDR3 length: 16
D gene: -
J gene: TRBJ1-1
V gene: TRBV28

CDR3 DNA: TGTGCCAGCAGCTTAAGCCCAGGGCTGGAAGGCTACACCTTC
CDR3 protein: CASSLSPGLEGYTF
clone size: few
CDR3 length: 14
D gene: -
J gene: TRBJ1-2
V gene: TRBV7-3

CDR3 DNA: TGTGCCAGCAGCCCGGCCCAGTCCCAGGGGTACTATGGCTACACCTTC
CDR3 protein: CASSPAQSQGYYGYTF
clone size: few
CDR3 length: 16
D gene: -
J gene: TRBJ1-2
V gene: TRBV11-3

CDR3 DNA: TGTGCCAGCAGCTCGGGGGGTTCTGGAAACACCATATATTTT
CDR3 protein: CASSSGGSGNTIYF
clone size: few
CDR3 length: 14
D gene: -
J gene: TRBJ1-3
V gene: TRBV7-2

CDR3 DNA: TGCGCCAGCAGGCCCCGGGACAGCCCTTCAAACACCGGGGAGCTGTTTTTT
CDR3 protein: CASRPRDSPSNTGELFF
clone size: -
CDR3 length: 17
D gene: TRBD1
J gene: TRBJ2-2
V gene: TRBV5-1

CDR3 DNA: TGTGCTAGTCAACGGACTAGCGGGGGAGTACTATACAATGAGCAGTTCTTC
CDR3 protein: CASQRTSGGVLYNEQFF
clone size: -
CDR3 length: 17
D gene: TRBD2
J gene: TRBJ2-1
V gene: TRBV12-5

CDR3 DNA: TGTGCCAGCAGCCCTACAGGGGTTGCTCAGCCCCAGCATTTT
CDR3 protein: CASSPTGVAQPQHF
clone size: -
CDR3 length: 14
D gene: TRBD1
J gene: TRBJ1-5
V gene: TRBV9

CDR3 DNA: TGTGCCAGCAGCTTATCGGCGACTAGCTCCTACAATGAGCAGTTCTTC
CDR3 protein: CASSLSATSSYNEQFF
clone size: -
CDR3 length: 16
D gene: -
J gene: TRBJ2-1
V gene: TRBV7-8

CDR3 DNA: TGTGCCAGCAGTTCCCTATTGCCCCAGCATTTT
CDR3 protein: CASSSLLPQHF
clone size: -
CDR3 length: 11
D gene: -
J gene: TRBJ1-5
V gene: TRBV2

CDR3 DNA: TGCGCCAGCAGTTTTAGCGGGAGTTCAAATGAGCAGTTCTTC
CDR3 protein: CASSFSGSSNEQFF
clone size: -
CDR3 length: 14
D gene: TRBD2
J gene: TRBJ2-1
V gene: TRBV10-1

CDR3 DNA: TGCGCCAGCAGCCAAGGTTCCTGGCTACTGGGCGATCGGCAGCCCCAGCATTTT
CDR3 protein: CASSQGSWLLGDRQPQHF
clone size: -
CDR3 length: 18
D gene: -
J gene: TRBJ1-5
V gene: TRBV4-1

CDR3 DNA: TGTGCCAGCGCAATAGGGGGATACGAGCAGTACTTC
CDR3 protein: CASAIGGYEQYF
clone size: few
CDR3 length: 12
D gene: -
J gene: TRBJ2-7
V gene: TRBV28

CDR3 DNA: TGTGCCAGCAGGACGACGGGGATGAACACTGAAGCTTTCTTT
CDR3 protein: CASRTTGMNTEAFF
clone size: -
CDR3 length: 14
D gene: -
J gene: TRBJ1-1
V gene: TRBV6-1

CDR3 DNA: TGTGCCAGCAGCTTTTATAGCAATCAGCCCCAGCATTTT
CDR3 protein: CASSFYSNQPQHF
clone size: -
CDR3 length: 13
D gene: -
J gene: TRBJ1-5
V gene: TRBV7-2

CDR3 DNA: TGTGCCAGTCCACCCCCAGGGGCCCCCTACAATGAGCAGTTCTTC
CDR3 protein: CASPPPGAPYNEQFF
clone size: once
CDR3 length: 15
D gene: -
J gene: TRBJ2-1
V gene: TRBV19

CDR3 DNA: TGTGCCAGTAGAGGGAGGGCGCGCGAGACCCAGTACTTC
CDR3 protein: CASRGRARETQYF
clone size: -
CDR3 length: 13
D gene: TRBD2
J gene: TRBJ2-5
V gene: TRBV19

CDR3 DNA: TGTGCCAGCAGCCCGGGAGGTCAGAGCACTGAAGCTTTCTTT
CDR3 protein: CASSPGGQSTEAFF
clone size: -
CDR3 length: 14
D gene: -
J gene: TRBJ1-1
V gene: TRBV6-1

CDR3 DNA: TGTGCCAGCAGCACCGGGACAGGGGCCGGGGCCAACGTCCTGACTTTC
CDR3 protein: CASSTGTGAGANVLTF
clone size: -
CDR3 length: 16
D gene: TRBD1
J gene: TRBJ2-6
V gene: TRBV6-6